These 16 T cell receptor beta chains came from one sample sequenced in a study of T cell repertoires in cytomegalovirus infection. TCRdb used MiXCR to reprocess the reads, holding one entry per CDR3 protein. This repertoire shows some 320,000 distinct CDR3 sequences, more than 8% found once; its top ten account for around 4.5%. The sequenced material came from PBMCs. The receptors were gathered from a human donor in good health (CMV status not recorded). Some clones in this sample may be carry-over from other donors' samples.

This clonotype was recorded at least ten times. The V call is TRBV19, the J call TRBJ2-6; tentatively, D is TRBD2 (5 bases). There are 16 residues in the CDR3. Looked up from germline, CDR1 is LNHDA and CDR2 is SQIVND (reference sequence). V was cut by 6 bases and J by 0 bases, with 12 bases left in between. The CDR3 sequence: CASRGLSNSGANVLTF. For the CDR3, the DNA is TGTGCCAGTAGAGGACTGAGTAACTCTGGGGCCAACGTCCTGACTTTC.

This clonotype occurred many times. V and J are TRBV7-3 and TRBJ2-6, with a possible D match to TRBD1 (8 bases). The CDR3 is 19 residues long. The germline CDR1 and CDR2 sequences are SGHTA and FQGTGA. The V gene lost 5 bases and the J gene lost 0 bases, with 20 bases spanning the gap. CDR3 residues: CASSPRGDRTFSGANVLTF. Here the CDR3 DNA reads TGTGCCAGCAGCCCTCGGGGGGACAGGACGTTCTCTGGGGCCAACGTCCTGACTTTC.

The chain uses TRBV2 and TRBJ1-2; D may be TRBD1 (6 bases). From germline, CDR1 is SNHLY and CDR2 FYNNEI. Trimming pared 6 bases from V and 8 bases from J, leaving 19 bases between. CDR3 length equals 14 residues. CDR3 residues: CASSLTGRGEGYTF. In nucleotides, the CDR3 is TGTGCCAGCAGCCTTACAGGGCGCGGGGAGGGCTACACCTTC.

The chain employs TRBV5-1 and TRBJ1-1, with a tentative D call TRBD1 (5 bases). The ends were cut back, 6 bases at V and 3 bases at J, with 21 bases in the middle. The CDR3 length is 16 residues. Germline V gene lookup returns CDR1 SGHRS and CDR2 YFSETQ. The chain's CDR3 is CASTQAGGGSHTEAFF. CDR3 DNA: TGCGCCAGCACCCAAGCCGGGGGGGGTTCCCACACTGAAGCTTTCTTT.

This clonotype was counted between two and nine times. This chain links TRBV12-3 or TRBV12-4 with TRBJ2-2; tentative D call: TRBD1 (6 bases). This CDR3 is 16 amino acids long. V lost 6 bases and J 4 bases, leaving 18 bases between the germline ends. The chain's CDR3 is CASRSRGQPSTGELFF. CDR3 bases: TGTGCCAGCAGATCTAGGGGACAACCTAGCACCGGGGAGCTGTTTTTT.

There are many counts of this clonotype. This chain connects TRBV7-3 to TRBJ1-1, with D possibly being TRBD1 (6 bases). The CDR3 is made up of 14 amino acids. The V gene lost 0 bases and the J gene lost 10 bases, with 15 bases spanning the gap. The germline CDR1 and CDR2 sequences are SGHTA and FQGTGA. The CDR3 loop is CASSLTAGGAPAFF. CDR3 nucleotide sequence: TGTGCCAGCAGCTTAACGGCGGGGGGCGCACCAGCTTTCTTT.

This clonotype was detected a few times. The chain uses TRBV4-3 and TRBJ1-2; 7 bases agree with TRBD1. Germline CDR1 and CDR2: LGHNA and YSLEER. V dropped 1 base and J dropped 7; count of bases not matched to a gene: 6. The CDR3 totals 14 residues. DNA for the CDR3: TGCGCCAGCAGCCAAGGAGGGGGCGAGCGTGGCTACACCTTC. This translates into CASSQGGGERGYTF.

Many counts were recorded for this clonotype. The V and J genes are TRBV7-2 and TRBJ1-1; D not resolved. There are 14 residues in the CDR3. V lost 2 bases and J 3 bases, leaving 10 bases between the germline ends. Per the germline V gene, CDR1 is SGHTA and CDR2 is FQGNSA. In DNA form, the CDR3 reads TGTGCCAGCAGCTTACGGCAGTTGGACACTGAAGCTTTCTTT. This codes for CASSLRQLDTEAFF.

V usage is TRBV5-1 and J usage is TRBJ1-2, with no clear D. Germline loops: CDR1 SGHRS, CDR2 YFSETQ. With 4 bases removed from V and 4 bases from J, the gap between germline ends came to 17 bases. The CDR3 totals 15 residues. CDR3 sequence reads: CASSTNWGSGYGYTF. The CDR3 region has the DNA TGCGCCAGCAGCACAAACTGGGGTTCGGGCTATGGCTACACCTTC.

On this clonotype itself: It may be a read error: a sequence one base away is much more abundant. In nucleotides, the CDR3 is TGTGCCAGCAGCTTATCGGGGGTGGAGCCCCAGTACTTC. It specifies CASSLSGVEPQYF. The rearrangement uses TRBV7-2 and TRBJ2-5; D might be TRBD2 (6 bases). Trimming cost V 2 bases and J 9 bases, with 13 bases left between them. This CDR3 has 13 amino acids. Germline V gene lookup returns CDR1 SGHTA and CDR2 FQGNSA. The variable domain in full, with the rest retrieved from reference TRBV7-2 and TRBJ2-5, is GAGVSQSPSNKVTEKGKDVELRCDPISGHTALYWYRQSLGQGLEFLIYFQGNSAPDKSGLPSDRFSAERTGGSVSTLTIQRTQQEDSAVYLCASSLSGVEPQYFGPGTRLLVL.

This clonotype appeared a few times. The chain recombines TRBV30 with TRBJ1-1; the D gene is possibly TRBD1 (5 bases). CDR1 and CDR2 (germline): GTSNPN, SVGIG (reference sequence). Trimming shortened V by 3 bases and J by 4 bases, and 12 bases separated the two germline ends. The CDR3 loop spans 13 amino acids. DNA for the CDR3: TGTGCCTGGAGGCGGGGCTCCGGCACTGAAGCTTTCTTT. It is translated as CAWRRGSGTEAFF.

This clonotype was seen only a few times. The V and J genes are TRBV7-2 and TRBJ1-1, with D uncertain. Germline-derived CDR1 and CDR2 are SGHTA and FQGNSA. The CDR3 extends over 14 amino acids. Trimming cost V 3 bases and J 1 base, with 9 bases left between them. The CDR3 loop reads CASSLSLGNTEAFF. CDR3 bases: TGTGCCAGCAGCTTGTCCCTCGGGAACACTGAAGCTTTCTTT.

This clonotype was counted ten times or more. The V and J genes are TRBV2 and TRBJ2-4; D possibly corresponds to TRBD1 (6 bases). Germline assignment: CDR1 SNHLY and CDR2 FYNNEI. The CDR3 consists of 15 residues. Trimming removed 6 bases from V and 0 bases from J, with 12 bases in between. CDR3 nucleotide sequence: TGTGCCAGCAGGGGGGCGGATATAGCCAAAAACATTCAGTACTTC. Its protein product is CASRGADIAKNIQYF. The full variable domain, rest sourced from reference TRBV2 and TRBJ2-4, is EPEVTQTPSHQVTQMGQEVILRCVPISNHLYFYWYRQILGQKVEFLVSFYNNEISEKSEIFDDQFSVERPDGSNFTLKIRSTKLEDSAMYFCASRGADIAKNIQYFGAGTRLSVL.

DNA of the CDR3: TGTGCCAGAAGCTTCCCCGGCGGGGGGGCCCTGAATGAGCAGTTCTTC. Its translation is CARSFPGGGALNEQFF. The chain links TRBV5-3 to TRBJ2-1, with 9 bases fitting TRBD2. TRBV5-3 is an open reading frame whose function is uncertain. The CDR3 is 16 amino acids. J gave up 7 bases and V 2 bases, and 10 bases lay outside the gene matches.

CDR3 in amino acids: CSARDSVAFF. CDR3 sequence (DNA): TGCAGTGCTAGGGACAGTGTCGCTTTCTTT. This rearrangement joins TRBV20-1 to TRBJ1-1, with a tentative D call TRBD1 (6 bases). Per germline, CDR1 DFQATT and CDR2 SNEGSKA (reference sequence). Trimming left V 3 bases short and J 11 bases short, with 10 bases between. The CDR3 sequence is 10 residues long.

This clonotype showed up many times. The V call is TRBV29-1, the J call TRBJ2-7; TRBD1 agrees at 9 bases. From germline, CDR1 is SQVTM and CDR2 ANQGSEA. This CDR3 has 14 amino acids. Losses at the gene ends were 4 bases for V and 3 bases for J; bases not matched to a gene: 7. CDR3 DNA sequence: TGCAGCGTTGCTTATAGGGACAGGGTCTACGAGCAGTACTTC. It translates to CSVAYRDRVYEQYF.